Listed below are T cell receptor beta chains from one sample, sequenced in a study of blood T cell repertoires in COVID-19. Measured with immunoSEQ multiplex PCR; TCRdb has only the in-frame clones, and not every one. Of around 300,000 clones in the sample, 80% to 90% were seen once. Source material: peripheral blood. The receptors come from a woman aged 70-85 years with acute or convalescent COVID-19. The CDR3 runs from the conserved cysteine through the conserved F or W. D genes are given only for firm matches. For some rows the clone size is stated as once, few or many, or as a class when expanded; others skip it.

cdr3_nt	cdr3_aa	clone_size	v_call	j_call	d_call
TGTGCCAGCAGTCCCGACAGGGGGAAATACGAGCAGTACTTC	CASSPDRGKYEQYF	once	TRBV27	TRBJ2-7	TRBD1
TGTGCCAGCAGCGAAAGGGGGAGAACCTATGGCTACACCTTC	CASSERGRTYGYTF	.	TRBV5-4	TRBJ1-2	.
TGTGCCAGTATGAGGACAGCCGCGAACACTGAAGCTTTCTTT	CASMRTAANTEAFF	.	TRBV19	TRBJ1-1	.
TGTGCCAGCAGTTACGGGGCCTCCTACGAGCAGTACTTC	CASSYGASYEQYF	.	TRBV6-6	TRBJ2-7	.
TGTGCCAGCGGAGGGACAGGGGGGCAAGAGACCCAGTACTTC	CASGGTGGQETQYF	.	TRBV6-5	TRBJ2-5	TRBD1
TGTGCCAGCAGCTTCAACCGGGACAGGGGAAATGAAAAACTGTTTTTT	CASSFNRDRGNEKLFF	once	TRBV7-9	TRBJ1-4	TRBD1
TGTGCCAGCAGCTTCCTCGGGACAGGGTTTTCACCCCTCCACTTT	CASSFLGTGFSPLHF	.	TRBV5-4	TRBJ1-6	TRBD1
TGTGCCAGCAACCTGGGGGGGTGGGCGGATACGCAGTATTTT	CASNLGGWADTQYF	.	TRBV11-3	TRBJ2-3	TRBD2
TGTGCCAGCAGTCTGACGTCCGGGGCAGATACGCAGTATTTT	CASSLTSGADTQYF	.	TRBV6-4	TRBJ2-3	.
TGTGCCAGCGGGGCCGGGACAGGGGGCTACGAGCAGTACTTC	CASGAGTGGYEQYF	.	TRBV6-5	TRBJ2-7	TRBD1
TGTGCCAGCAGCTTAGGAGCGGTGAACACTGAAGCTTTCTTT	CASSLGAVNTEAFF	.	TRBV7-9	TRBJ1-1	.
TGTGCCAGCAGCTCGACTAGCGGGGGGTTCAATGAGCAGTTCTTC	CASSSTSGGFNEQFF	.	TRBV7-3	TRBJ2-1	TRBD2
TGTGCCAGCAGTTACGGGGCGGGGTGGAGCACAGATACGCAGTATTTT	CASSYGAGWSTDTQYF	once	TRBV6-6	TRBJ2-3	.
TGTGCCAGCAAGATGACAGGGGGGCACGAGCAGTACTTC	CASKMTGGHEQYF	.	TRBV2	TRBJ2-7	TRBD1
TGTGCCAGCAGCCAAGGGGGGGATCAGCCCCAGCATTTT	CASSQGGDQPQHF	once	TRBV3-1/TRBV3-2	TRBJ1-5	.
TGTGCCAGCAGTTACTCAGACGGACAATGGGGTGGCTACACCTTC	CASSYSDGQWGGYTF	.	TRBV6-5	TRBJ1-2	.
TGTGCCAGCAGCGTAGCTACAGGCGTGAATCAGCCCCAGCATTTT	CASSVATGVNQPQHF	.	TRBV9	TRBJ1-5	.
TGTGCCAGCAGCTACCGGACAGGGGGTATTATTGAAGCTTTCTTT	CASSYRTGGIIEAFF	.	TRBV13	TRBJ1-1	TRBD1
TGTGCCAGCAGTGACCAGACAGGGGGGGACGCTGAAGCTTTCTTT	CASSDQTGGDAEAFF	few	TRBV6-4	TRBJ1-1	TRBD1
TGTGCCAGCAGCTTTAAGGACAGCCTTGGCTACACCTTC	CASSFKDSLGYTF	.	TRBV6-5	TRBJ1-2	.
TGCGCCAGCAGCATGTACGGGACTAGCGGGGGGCATTACAATGAGCAGTTCTTC	CASSMYGTSGGHYNEQFF	.	TRBV5-1	TRBJ2-1	TRBD2
TGCGCCAGCAGCCAAAGGAACCCCCAGGTTCACGCCGGGGAGCTGTTTTTT	CASSQRNPQVHAGELFF	.	TRBV4-1	TRBJ2-2	.
TGTGCCAGCAGCTTGACATCGACAGCGGGGGCTGAAGCTTTCTTT	CASSLTSTAGAEAFF	.	TRBV5-5	TRBJ1-1	.
TGTGCCAGCATTATTCCCGGATTAGCGGGGCGGGATACGCAGTATTTT	CASIIPGLAGRDTQYF	.	TRBV2	TRBJ2-3	TRBD2
TGTGCCAGCAGCCAAGAACAGGGCCGTGGGAACACCATATATTTT	CASSQEQGRGNTIYF	.	TRBV3-1/TRBV3-2	TRBJ1-3	.
TGTGCCAGCAGTGTACCGGGACTGGTCCAAGAGACCCAGTACTTC	CASSVPGLVQETQYF	.	TRBV28	TRBJ2-5	.